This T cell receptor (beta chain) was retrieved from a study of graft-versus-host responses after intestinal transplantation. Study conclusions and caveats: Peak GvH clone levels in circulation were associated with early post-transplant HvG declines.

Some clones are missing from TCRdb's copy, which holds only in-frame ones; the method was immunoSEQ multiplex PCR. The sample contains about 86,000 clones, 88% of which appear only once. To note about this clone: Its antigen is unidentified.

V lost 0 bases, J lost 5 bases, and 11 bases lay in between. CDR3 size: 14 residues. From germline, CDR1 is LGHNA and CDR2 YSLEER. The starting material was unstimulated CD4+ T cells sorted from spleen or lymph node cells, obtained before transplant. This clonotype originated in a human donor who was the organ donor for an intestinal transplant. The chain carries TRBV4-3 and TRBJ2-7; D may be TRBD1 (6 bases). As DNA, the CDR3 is TGCGCCAGCAGCCAAGAGCTAGCAGGGGACGAGCAGTACTTC. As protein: CASSQELAGDEQYF.